The rows below give T cell receptor beta chains drawn from one sample of a study of OX40 agonist ivuxolimab in advanced cancers. Method: immunoSEQ multiplex PCR; TCRdb's copy keeps in-frame clones and lacks some. The sample includes about 32,000 clones, more than 75% seen only once; the top ten take roughly 30%. The starting material was CD4+ or CD8+ T cells sorted from blood, obtained in a trial of the OX40 agonist ivuxolimab. All receptors derive from an adult with an advanced solid tumor such as melanoma, head and neck, liver or kidney cancer. CDR3s include the opening cysteine and the closing phenylalanine or tryptophan. The order of the fields is V gene, clone size, J gene, CDR3 protein. The size of a clone is reported for some rows only, either as once, few or many, or as a class for expanded clones.

V gene: TRBV5-4; clone size: NA; J gene: TRBJ1-5; CDR3 protein: CASSYLSQPQHF
V gene: TRBV9; clone size: NA; J gene: TRBJ2-3; CDR3 protein: CASSYVGTPTDTQYF
V gene: TRBV4-2; clone size: NA; J gene: TRBJ1-4; CDR3 protein: CASSQDPRDRSDEKLFF
V gene: TRBV4-2; clone size: NA; J gene: TRBJ2-3; CDR3 protein: CASSQAAGFTDTQYF
V gene: TRBV2; clone size: few; J gene: TRBJ2-7; CDR3 protein: CASSKTSGPSPSSYEQYF
V gene: TRBV14; clone size: NA; J gene: TRBJ2-2; CDR3 protein: CASSRTDLRLAEHTGELFF
V gene: TRBV7-9; clone size: NA; J gene: TRBJ2-5; CDR3 protein: CASSLAGGQTETQYF
V gene: TRBV28; clone size: NA; J gene: TRBJ2-5; CDR3 protein: CASSWGEVKQYF
V gene: TRBV30; clone size: few; J gene: TRBJ1-1; CDR3 protein: CAWRGGTEAFF
V gene: TRBV1; clone size: few; J gene: TRBJ1-5; CDR3 protein: CTSSRVEPRHLNQPQHF
V gene: TRBV9; clone size: NA; J gene: TRBJ2-7; CDR3 protein: CASSVGTGGTYEQYF
V gene: TRBV7-6; clone size: NA; J gene: TRBJ2-1; CDR3 protein: CASSAPLGNEQFF
V gene: TRBV5-5; clone size: NA; J gene: TRBJ1-1; CDR3 protein: CASSLGMNTEAFF
V gene: TRBV7-9; clone size: NA; J gene: TRBJ2-7; CDR3 protein: CASSHPGTSSYEQYF
V gene: TRBV9; clone size: once; J gene: TRBJ1-4; CDR3 protein: CASSGGQGFFEKLFF
V gene: TRBV5-1; clone size: NA; J gene: TRBJ2-5; CDR3 protein: CASSTGGSTQYF
V gene: TRBV11-2; clone size: NA; J gene: TRBJ2-5; CDR3 protein: CASSRTRVVYQETQYF
V gene: TRBV28; clone size: NA; J gene: TRBJ2-2; CDR3 protein: CASSFGGLAGELFF
V gene: TRBV19; clone size: NA; J gene: TRBJ1-2; CDR3 protein: CATEDWNYGYTF
V gene: TRBV4-1; clone size: NA; J gene: TRBJ2-1; CDR3 protein: CASSPGASGGNNEQFF
V gene: TRBV6-1; clone size: NA; J gene: TRBJ2-2; CDR3 protein: CASSWDRAFTGELFF
V gene: TRBV2; clone size: NA; J gene: TRBJ1-1; CDR3 protein: CASTASEAFF
V gene: TRBV7-9; clone size: NA; J gene: TRBJ2-5; CDR3 protein: CASSLGGRQETQYF
V gene: TRBV7-8; clone size: NA; J gene: TRBJ2-2; CDR3 protein: CASSSLAGLAGTNTGELFF
V gene: TRBV19; clone size: NA; J gene: TRBJ2-1; CDR3 protein: CASRTTTYNEQFF
V gene: TRBV7-9; clone size: NA; J gene: TRBJ1-5; CDR3 protein: CARSQGTENSNQPQHF
V gene: TRBV28; clone size: once; J gene: TRBJ2-1; CDR3 protein: CASSLPSHYEQFF
V gene: TRBV7-9; clone size: NA; J gene: TRBJ2-7; CDR3 protein: CASSSTSGEQYF
V gene: TRBV9; clone size: NA; J gene: TRBJ2-7; CDR3 protein: CASSVAGGGLYEQYF
V gene: TRBV6-4; clone size: NA; J gene: TRBJ2-7; CDR3 protein: CASSDSSPDYEQYF
V gene: TRBV18; clone size: few; J gene: TRBJ1-5; CDR3 protein: CASSPPGQGSNQPQHF
V gene: TRBV5-5; clone size: NA; J gene: TRBJ2-7; CDR3 protein: CASSGITGASSYEQYF
V gene: TRBV30; clone size: NA; J gene: TRBJ1-1; CDR3 protein: CAWSVTGGTEAFF
V gene: TRBV5-1; clone size: NA; J gene: TRBJ2-2; CDR3 protein: CASSPTRGPNTGELFF
V gene: TRBV7-8; clone size: NA; J gene: TRBJ2-7; CDR3 protein: CATSGLAGSRGGYEQYF
V gene: TRBV7-8; clone size: NA; J gene: TRBJ2-7; CDR3 protein: CASSFRKAGTLAYEQYF
V gene: TRBV29-1; clone size: NA; J gene: TRBJ2-3; CDR3 protein: CSVQPASGGKSTDTQYF
V gene: TRBV13; clone size: NA; J gene: TRBJ2-7; CDR3 protein: CASSLGPSPLSSYEQYF
V gene: TRBV11-2; clone size: NA; J gene: TRBJ1-2; CDR3 protein: CASSLGRASGYTF
V gene: TRBV27; clone size: NA; J gene: TRBJ2-2; CDR3 protein: CASSSRVYTGELFF
V gene: TRBV6-5; clone size: NA; J gene: TRBJ2-7; CDR3 protein: CASREIQGSLYEQYF
V gene: TRBV28; clone size: NA; J gene: TRBJ1-4; CDR3 protein: CASSFTGTNEKLFF
V gene: TRBV27; clone size: NA; J gene: TRBJ2-7; CDR3 protein: CASSFQGSYEQYF
V gene: TRBV14; clone size: NA; J gene: TRBJ2-3; CDR3 protein: CASSPPREGTDTQYF
V gene: TRBV27; clone size: NA; J gene: TRBJ2-2; CDR3 protein: CASTQTGELFF
V gene: TRBV10-3; clone size: NA; J gene: TRBJ1-5; CDR3 protein: CAISESTGGGQPQHF
V gene: TRBV30; clone size: NA; J gene: TRBJ1-1; CDR3 protein: CAWSRTGGAFF
V gene: TRBV6-5; clone size: NA; J gene: TRBJ1-1; CDR3 protein: CASSSTWADEAFF
V gene: TRBV6-5; clone size: once; J gene: TRBJ2-1; CDR3 protein: CASSYLLQGYEQFF
V gene: TRBV27; clone size: once; J gene: TRBJ2-4; CDR3 protein: CASGRLGMTKNIQYF
V gene: TRBV7-9; clone size: NA; J gene: TRBJ2-3; CDR3 protein: CASSPNSGRATDTQYF
V gene: TRBV14; clone size: NA; J gene: TRBJ2-7; CDR3 protein: CASSQVSRGTGVYEQYF
V gene: TRBV28; clone size: NA; J gene: TRBJ1-2; CDR3 protein: CASRLYTDSLGPYGYTF